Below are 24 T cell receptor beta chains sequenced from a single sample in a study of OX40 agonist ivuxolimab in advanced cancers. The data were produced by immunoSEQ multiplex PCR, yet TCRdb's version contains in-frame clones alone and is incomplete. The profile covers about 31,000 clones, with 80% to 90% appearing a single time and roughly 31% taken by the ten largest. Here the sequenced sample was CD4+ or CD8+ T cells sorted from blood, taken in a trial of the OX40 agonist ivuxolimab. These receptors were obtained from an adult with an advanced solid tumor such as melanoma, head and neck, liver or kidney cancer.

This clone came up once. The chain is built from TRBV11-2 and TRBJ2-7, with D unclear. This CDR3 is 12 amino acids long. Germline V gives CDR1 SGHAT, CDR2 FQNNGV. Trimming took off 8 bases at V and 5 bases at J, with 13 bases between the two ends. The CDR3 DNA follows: TGTGCCAGCCGAAGGATGGAAGACGAGCAGTACTTC. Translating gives CASRRMEDEQYF.

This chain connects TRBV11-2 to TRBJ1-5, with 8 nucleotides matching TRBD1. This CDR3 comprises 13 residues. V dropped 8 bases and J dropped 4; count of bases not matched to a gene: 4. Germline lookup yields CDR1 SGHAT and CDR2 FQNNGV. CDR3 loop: CASRDRTNQPQHF. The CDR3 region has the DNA TGTGCCAGCCGGGACAGGACTAATCAGCCCCAGCATTTT.

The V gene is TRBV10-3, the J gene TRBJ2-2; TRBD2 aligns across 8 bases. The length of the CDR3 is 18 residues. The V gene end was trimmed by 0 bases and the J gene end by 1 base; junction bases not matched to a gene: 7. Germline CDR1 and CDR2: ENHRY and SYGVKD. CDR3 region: CAISESVSGIGNTGELFF. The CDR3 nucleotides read TGTGCCATCAGTGAGTCCGTTAGCGGGATAGGGAACACCGGGGAGCTGTTTTTT.

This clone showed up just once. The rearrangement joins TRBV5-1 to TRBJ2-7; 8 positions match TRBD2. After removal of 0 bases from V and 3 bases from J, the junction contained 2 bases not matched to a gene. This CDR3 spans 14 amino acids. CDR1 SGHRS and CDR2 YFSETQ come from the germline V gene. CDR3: CASSLASGGYEQYF. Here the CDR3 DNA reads TGCGCCAGCAGCTTGGCCAGCGGGGGCTACGAGCAGTACTTC.

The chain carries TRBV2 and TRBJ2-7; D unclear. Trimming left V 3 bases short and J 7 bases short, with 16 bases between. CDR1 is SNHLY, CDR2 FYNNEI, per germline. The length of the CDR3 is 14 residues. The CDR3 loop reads CASSDTSTPMEQYF. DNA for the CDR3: TGTGCCAGCAGTGATACTTCCACCCCGATGGAGCAGTACTTC.

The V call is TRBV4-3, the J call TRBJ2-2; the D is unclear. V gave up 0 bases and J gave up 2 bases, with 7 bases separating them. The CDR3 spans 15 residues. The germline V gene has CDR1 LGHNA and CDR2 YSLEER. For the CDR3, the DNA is TGCGCCAGCAGCCAAGATTTGGTCAACACCGGGGAGCTGTTTTTT. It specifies CASSQDLVNTGELFF.

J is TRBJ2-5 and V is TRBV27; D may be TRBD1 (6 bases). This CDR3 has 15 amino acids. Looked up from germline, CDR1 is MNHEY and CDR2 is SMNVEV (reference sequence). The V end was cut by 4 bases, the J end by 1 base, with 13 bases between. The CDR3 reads CASSSRTALQETQYF. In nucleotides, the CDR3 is TGTGCCAGCAGTTCCCGGACAGCCCTCCAAGAGACCCAGTACTTC.

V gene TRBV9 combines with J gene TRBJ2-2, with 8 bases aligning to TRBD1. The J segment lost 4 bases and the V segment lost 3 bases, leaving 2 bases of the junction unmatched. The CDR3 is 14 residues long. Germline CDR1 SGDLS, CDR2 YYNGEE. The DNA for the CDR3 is TGTGCCAGCAGCGGTACAGGGGGCACCGGGGAGCTGTTTTTT. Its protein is CASSGTGGTGELFF.

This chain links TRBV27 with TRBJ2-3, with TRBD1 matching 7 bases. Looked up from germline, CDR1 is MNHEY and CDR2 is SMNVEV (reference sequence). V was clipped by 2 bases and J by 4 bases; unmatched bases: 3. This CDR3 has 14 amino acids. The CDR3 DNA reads TGTGCCAGCAGTTTACAGGGGGTAGCAGATACGCAGTATTTT. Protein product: CASSLQGVADTQYF.

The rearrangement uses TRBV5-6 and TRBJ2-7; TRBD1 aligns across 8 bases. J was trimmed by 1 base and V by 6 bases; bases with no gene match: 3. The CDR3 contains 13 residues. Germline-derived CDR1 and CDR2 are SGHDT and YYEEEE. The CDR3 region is CASTWTGSYEQYF. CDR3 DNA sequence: TGTGCCAGCACCTGGACAGGGTCCTACGAGCAGTACTTC.

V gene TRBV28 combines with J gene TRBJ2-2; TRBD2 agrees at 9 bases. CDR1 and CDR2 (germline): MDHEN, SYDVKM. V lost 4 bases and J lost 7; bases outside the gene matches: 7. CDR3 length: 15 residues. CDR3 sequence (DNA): TGTGCCAGCAGTTCGGGACTAGCTTTTAACGGGGAGCTGTTTTTT. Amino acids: CASSSGLAFNGELFF.

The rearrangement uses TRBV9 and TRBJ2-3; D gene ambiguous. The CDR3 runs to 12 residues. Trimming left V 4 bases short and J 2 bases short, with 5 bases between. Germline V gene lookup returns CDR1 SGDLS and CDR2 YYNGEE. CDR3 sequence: CASSPNTDTQYF. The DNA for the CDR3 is TGTGCCAGCAGCCCCAACACAGATACGCAGTATTTT.

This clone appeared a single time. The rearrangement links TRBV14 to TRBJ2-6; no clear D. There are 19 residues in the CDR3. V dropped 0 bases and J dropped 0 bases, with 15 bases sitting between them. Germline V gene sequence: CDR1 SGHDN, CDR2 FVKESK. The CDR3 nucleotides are TGTGCCAGCAGCCAAGATTGGAGCTGGCGGTTCTCTGGGGCCAACGTCCTGACTTTC. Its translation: CASSQDWSWRFSGANVLTF.

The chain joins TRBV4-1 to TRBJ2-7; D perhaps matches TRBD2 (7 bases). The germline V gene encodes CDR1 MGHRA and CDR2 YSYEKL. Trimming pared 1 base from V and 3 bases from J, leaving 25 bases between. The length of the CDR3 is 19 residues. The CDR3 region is CASSQVAGRGGVGNYEQYF. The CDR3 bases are TGCGCCAGCAGCCAAGTGGCAGGGAGGGGGGGCGTGGGGAACTACGAGCAGTACTTC.

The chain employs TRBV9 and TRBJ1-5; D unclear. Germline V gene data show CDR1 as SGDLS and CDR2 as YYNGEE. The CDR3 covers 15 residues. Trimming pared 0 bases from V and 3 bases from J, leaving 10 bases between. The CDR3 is CASSVDADSNQPQHF. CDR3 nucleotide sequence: TGTGCCAGCAGCGTAGATGCAGACTCCAATCAGCCCCAGCATTTT.

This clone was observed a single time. CDR3 amino acids: CASRGDRGSSPLHF. In DNA, the CDR3 is TGTGCCAGCAGGGGGGACAGGGGAAGTTCACCCCTCCACTTT. The V call is TRBV28, the J call TRBJ1-6, with 10 bases fitting TRBD1. Trimming removed 6 bases from V and 9 bases from J; junction bases left unmatched: 5. The CDR3 length is 14 residues. The V gene's germline CDR1 is MDHEN and CDR2 SYDVKM.

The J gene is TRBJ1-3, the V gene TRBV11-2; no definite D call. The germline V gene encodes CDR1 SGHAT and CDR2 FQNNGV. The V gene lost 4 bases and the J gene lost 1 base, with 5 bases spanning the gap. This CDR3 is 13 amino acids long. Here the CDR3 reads CASSSVSGNTIYF. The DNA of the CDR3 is TGTGCCAGCAGCTCCGTTTCTGGAAACACCATATATTTT. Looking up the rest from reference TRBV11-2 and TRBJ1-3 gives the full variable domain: EAGVAQSPRYKIIEKRQSVAFWCNPISGHATLYWYQQILGQGPKLLIQFQNNGVVDDSQLPKDRFSAERLKGVDSTLKIQPAKLEDSAVYLCASSSVSGNTIYFGEGSWLTVV.

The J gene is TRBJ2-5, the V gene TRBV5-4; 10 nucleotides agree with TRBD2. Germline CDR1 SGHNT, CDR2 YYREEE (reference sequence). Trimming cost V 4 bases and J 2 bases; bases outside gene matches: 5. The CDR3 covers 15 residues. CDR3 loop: CASSGGTSEQETQYF. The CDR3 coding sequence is TGTGCCAGCAGCGGTGGGACTAGCGAACAAGAGACCCAGTACTTC.

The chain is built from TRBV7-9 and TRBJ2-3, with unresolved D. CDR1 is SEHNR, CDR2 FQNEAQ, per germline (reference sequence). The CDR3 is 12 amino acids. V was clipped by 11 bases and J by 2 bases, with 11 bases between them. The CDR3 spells CAALLATDTQYF. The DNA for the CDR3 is TGTGCCGCCCTTTTAGCCACAGATACGCAGTATTTT.

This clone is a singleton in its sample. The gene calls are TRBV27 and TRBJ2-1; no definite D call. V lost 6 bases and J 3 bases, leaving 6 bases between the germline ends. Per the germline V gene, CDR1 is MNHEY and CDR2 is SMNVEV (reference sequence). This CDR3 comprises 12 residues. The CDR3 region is CASSLSYNEQFF. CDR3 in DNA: TGTGCCAGCAGCCTTAGCTACAATGAGCAGTTCTTC.

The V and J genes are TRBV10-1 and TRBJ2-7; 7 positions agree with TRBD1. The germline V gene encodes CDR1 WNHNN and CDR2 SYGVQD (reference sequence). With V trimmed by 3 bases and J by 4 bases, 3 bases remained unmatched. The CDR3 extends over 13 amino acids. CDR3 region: CASSDAGGYEQYF. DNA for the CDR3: TGCGCCAGCAGTGACGCAGGGGGATACGAGCAGTACTTC.

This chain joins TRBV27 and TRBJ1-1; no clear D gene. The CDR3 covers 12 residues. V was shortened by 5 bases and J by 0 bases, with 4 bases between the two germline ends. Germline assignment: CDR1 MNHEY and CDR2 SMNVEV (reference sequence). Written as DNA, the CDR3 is TGTGCCAGCAGTGGGTTGAACACTGAAGCTTTCTTT. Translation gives CASSGLNTEAFF.

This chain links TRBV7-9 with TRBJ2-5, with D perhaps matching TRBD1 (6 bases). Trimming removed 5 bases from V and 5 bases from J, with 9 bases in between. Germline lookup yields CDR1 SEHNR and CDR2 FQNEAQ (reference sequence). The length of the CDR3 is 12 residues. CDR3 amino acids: CASSDQGETQYF. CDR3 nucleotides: TGTGCCAGCAGCGACCAGGGGGAGACCCAGTACTTC.

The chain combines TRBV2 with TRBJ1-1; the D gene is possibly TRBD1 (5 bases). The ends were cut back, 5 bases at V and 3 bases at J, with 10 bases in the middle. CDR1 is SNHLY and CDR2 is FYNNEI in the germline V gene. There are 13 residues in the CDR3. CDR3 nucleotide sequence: TGTGCCAGCAGTAGGGACGGCTACACTGAAGCTTTCTTT. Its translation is CASSRDGYTEAFF.